These 3 T cell receptor beta chains were sequenced from one sample in a study of cytomegalovirus exposure and HLA in healthy donors. Researchers ran the PCR with 60 Vbeta and 13 Jbeta primers. Measured with immunoSEQ multiplex PCR; TCRdb has only the in-frame clones, and not every one. Of 130,000 to 150,000 clones in the sample, roughly three quarters were seen once. The sample was PBMCs. Every receptor here comes from a woman aged 45-65 years in good health and CMV-seronegative.

The chain is built from TRBV9 and TRBJ1-3; D may be TRBD1 (5 bases). Between the trimmed V and J ends, which lost 0 bases and 2 bases, there was a span of 9 bases. The germline gives CDR1 SGDLS, CDR2 YYNGEE. The CDR3 runs to 15 residues. The CDR3 bases are TGTGCCAGCAGCGTAGTAGGAGGGGCTGGAAACACCATATATTTT. This translates into CASSVVGGAGNTIYF.

The J gene is TRBJ2-5, the V gene TRBV19; 9 bases map to TRBD2. J lost 2 bases, V lost 6 bases, and 7 bases had no gene match. The V gene's germline CDR1 is LNHDA and CDR2 SQIVND (reference sequence). The CDR3 totals 15 residues. The DNA for the CDR3 is TGTGCCAGTAGCCTAGCGGCGGGGGGGCAAGAGACCCAGTACTTC. Its protein product is CASSLAAGGQETQYF. Full variable domain (missing parts from reference TRBV19 and TRBJ2-5): DGGITQSPKYLFRKEGQNVTLSCEQNLNHDAMYWYRQDPGQGLRLIYYSQIVNDFQKGDIAEGYSVSREKKESFPLTVTSAQKNPTAFYLCASSLAAGGQETQYFGPGTRLLVL.

V and J are TRBV28 and TRBJ2-7; tentatively, D is TRBD1 (5 bases). Germline V CDR1 and CDR2: MDHEN, SYDVKM. V lost 2 bases and J 2 bases, leaving 10 bases between the germline ends. CDR3 size: 14 residues. This chain's CDR3 is CASSLRTRTYEQYF. CDR3 coding DNA: TGTGCCAGCAGTTTAAGGACACGCACCTACGAGCAGTACTTC.